A selection of T cell receptor beta chains follows, all from one sample in a study of shared clonotypes between healthy human individuals. Generated by immunoSEQ multiplex PCR, the TCRdb table keeps only in-frame clones and is missing some. Altogether just over 2,000,000 clones are present, about 95% being singletons, with the ten largest covering approximately 1.2%. Sequenced: naive CD8+ T cells sorted from blood. The origin of the receptors is a man younger than 35 in good health. The CDR3 runs from the conserved cysteine through the conserved F or W. The D gene is left open where the match is weak. Clone size is stated in some rows and not others, as once, few, many or a class when expanded.

CASSFTIGDSPLHF	TGTGCCAGCAGTTTCACCATTGGGGATTCACCCCTCCACTTT	TRBV6-5	NA	NA	TRBJ1-6
CASSGDRGHTDTQYF	TGCGCCAGCAGCGGTGACAGGGGCCACACAGATACGCAGTATTTT	TRBV4-1	NA	TRBD1	TRBJ2-3
CASSQESRDYNEQFF	TGCGCCAGCAGCCAAGAGAGCAGGGATTACAATGAGCAGTTCTTC	TRBV4-1	once	NA	TRBJ2-1
CASSSIVAEAFF	TGTGCCAGCAGTTCTATAGTCGCTGAAGCTTTCTTT	TRBV7-9	NA	NA	TRBJ1-1
CASSGIAGGETQYF	TGTGCCAGCAGCGGGATAGCGGGGGGAGAGACCCAGTACTTC	TRBV9	NA	TRBD2	TRBJ2-5
CASSQSAANTDTQYF	TGCGCCAGCAGCCAATCAGCAGCAAACACAGATACGCAGTATTTT	TRBV4-3	NA	NA	TRBJ2-3
CASSQDGEALNTEAFF	TGCGCCAGCAGCCAAGATGGGGAGGCCTTGAACACTGAAGCTTTCTTT	TRBV4-1	few	NA	TRBJ1-1
CASSLQGDEQFF	TGTGCCAGCAGTCTTCAGGGCGATGAGCAGTTCTTC	TRBV2	NA	NA	TRBJ2-1
CASSEFGDGYTF	TGTGCCAGCAGTGAATTTGGGGATGGCTACACCTTC	TRBV25-1	NA	NA	TRBJ1-2
CVSSDRADEQYF	TGCGTCAGCAGCGACAGGGCCGACGAGCAGTACTTC	TRBV10-1	NA	TRBD1	TRBJ2-7
CAWSVNWVDTEAFF	TGTGCCTGGAGTGTAAACTGGGTTGACACTGAAGCTTTCTTT	TRBV30	NA	NA	TRBJ1-1
CASSVADFSYEQYF	TGTGCCAGCAGCGTAGCTGACTTCTCCTACGAGCAGTACTTC	TRBV9	NA	NA	TRBJ2-7
CASVTSGGAFQAQYF	TGTGCCAGCGTAACTAGCGGGGGGGCCTTTCAAGCGCAGTATTTT	TRBV27	NA	TRBD2	TRBJ2-3
CASSLIAGPNTGELFF	TGCGCCAGCAGCTTGATCGCAGGACCGAACACCGGGGAGCTGTTTTTT	TRBV5-1	once	NA	TRBJ2-2
CASSPRDRANEQYF	TGTGCCAGCAGTCCCCGGGACAGGGCGAACGAGCAGTACTTC	TRBV2	once	TRBD1	TRBJ2-7
CAITTTTGLGDGYTF	TGTGCCATCACTACGACGACGGGCTTGGGTGATGGCTACACCTTC	TRBV10-3	NA	NA	TRBJ1-2
CASSLASMYPHYEQYF	TGTGCCAGCAGCTTAGCGTCGATGTACCCTCATTACGAGCAGTACTTC	TRBV7-8	NA	NA	TRBJ2-7
CASSFYSSNQPQHF	TGTGCCAGCAGCTTTTACAGTAGCAATCAGCCCCAGCATTTT	TRBV7-2	NA	NA	TRBJ1-5
CASRERGRYEQYF	TGTGCCAGCAGAGAGCGGGGGAGATACGAGCAGTACTTC	TRBV6-1	once	TRBD2	TRBJ2-7
CASSLFNAGTDTQYF	TGCGCCAGCAGCTTGTTTAACGCGGGCACAGATACGCAGTATTTT	TRBV5-1	NA	NA	TRBJ2-3
CASSLVQASSTDTQYF	TGTGCCAGCAGCTTAGTACAGGCGTCTAGCACAGATACGCAGTATTTT	TRBV7-9	NA	NA	TRBJ2-3
CASSMLGQFYGYTF	TGTGCCAGCAGCATGCTAGGACAATTCTATGGCTACACCTTC	TRBV6-5	NA	NA	TRBJ1-2
CASNSPEIDTQYF	TGTGCCAGCAATTCGCCCGAAATAGATACGCAGTATTTT	TRBV5-4	NA	NA	TRBJ2-3
CASSLSRWDTEAFF	TGTGCCAGCAGTTTAAGTAGATGGGACACTGAAGCTTTCTTT	TRBV27	once	NA	TRBJ1-1
CASSSLIAGGFGEDTQYF	TGCGCCAGCAGCTCTCTAATAGCGGGAGGATTCGGGGAGGATACGCAGTATTTT	TRBV5-1	NA	TRBD2	TRBJ2-3
CASRGAGNYNEQFF	TGTGCCAGCAGAGGGGCAGGGAACTACAATGAGCAGTTCTTC	TRBV7-9	few	NA	TRBJ2-1
CASSSGIGYGYTF	TGTGCCAGCTCTTCGGGGATCGGCTATGGCTACACCTTC	TRBV6-1	NA	NA	TRBJ1-2
CASSLGASTDTQYF	TGTGCCAGCAGCTTAGGTGCCAGCACAGATACGCAGTATTTT	TRBV11-2	once	NA	TRBJ2-3
CASSVYRGAEAFF	TGTGCCAGCAGTGTGTACAGGGGGGCTGAAGCTTTCTTT	TRBV25-1	NA	TRBD1	TRBJ1-1
CASSVAGGPYEQYF	TGTGCCAGCAGCGTAGCGGGGGGGCCCTACGAGCAGTACTTC	TRBV9	NA	TRBD2	TRBJ2-7
CASSLRDGANTEAFF	TGTGCCAGCAGTCTCAGGGATGGAGCGAACACTGAAGCTTTCTTT	TRBV6-1	NA	NA	TRBJ1-1
CSVEDAQRGATDTQYF	TGCAGCGTTGAAGATGCCCAGCGGGGGGCCACAGATACGCAGTATTTT	TRBV29-1	NA	TRBD2	TRBJ2-3
CASSHPGSSYEQYF	TGCGCCAGCAGCCATCCCGGGAGCTCCTACGAGCAGTACTTC	TRBV4-1	NA	NA	TRBJ2-7